This TCR beta chain was found in a study of cytomegalovirus exposure and HLA in healthy donors (dated by TCRdb to 2016 to 2017). Looking at the study overall: An earlier analysis of approximately 640 of the donors reported 250 to 300 Gb of sequence data and roughly 110 million unique TCR beta sequences from 150 million to 200 million T cells. To predict cytomegalovirus infection status, the study combined high-throughput TCR immunosequencing, statistical association of individual TCRs with disease status, and machine learning. Among over 350 genotyped donors of the cohort, an average of 235,054 unique TCR beta nucleotide sequences were sequenced per donor, roughly 20% of them non-productive. Rather than using new phenotypic data, the later analysis identified candidate immune exposures from TCR beta sequences and from how often those sequences occurred across donors. In a later genetic analysis, genome-wide SNP genotypes for 398 of the 666 donors were used, and that subset was treated as a discovery cohort. A later analysis re-analyzed previously published TCR beta repertoires from 660 or so donors and added high-resolution HLA genotyping to study TCR occurrence patterns. An earlier analysis of 587 of the donors applied high-throughput TCR beta sequencing to assess whether each TCR beta V gene segment acted as functional or pseudogenic. The study aimed to test whether cataloging public T cell receptors could reveal signatures of past pathogen exposure. Using immunosequencing, the study profiled T cell repertoires from 666 subjects and related those repertoires to cytomegalovirus serostatus. The number of typed donors differed by locus: roughly 629-640 for A, B, C, DRB1 and DQB1; some 500 for DQA1; approximately 600 for DPA1; and 400 to 480 for DPB1. About 280 gigabases of sequencing data and tens of millions of unique TCR sequences were included in an early release covering about 700 HLA-typed donors. Because of strong linkage in the cohort, roughly five DR-DQ haplotypes were treated as single units for association and clustering. Along with the roughly 610-subject first cohort, a separate validation cohort of 120 different subjects was used. Every repertoire in the discovery cohort had been generated on one and the same sequencing platform. Both class I and class II loci were covered by HLA typing, at four-digit resolution. Of the approximately 400 genotyped donors, roughly 80% were placed in the genetic ancestry cluster associated with self-reported Caucasian donors. Donor age, sex, ethnicity and CMV serostatus were collected together with the repertoire data. Overall study results and their limits: When HLA alleles, especially DR and DQ, strongly co-occurred, attributing TCR associations to individual alleles was difficult. The authors suggested that the approach could potentially be generalized to other disease states and immunological phenotypes. Because counts were too low, roughly 18 rarely observed V segments, including chromosome 9 orphons, were left out of the earlier analysis of over 550 of the donors. A later analysis reported that several top co-occurrence clusters appeared linked to parvovirus B19, influenza, CMV and Epstein-Barr virus. In a later analysis, HLA-associated TCR beta chains showed more clonal expansion and lower generation probabilities than non-associated chains that were equally common. Because some donors lacked HLA typing at each locus, the association tests relied only on the typed subset. In an earlier analysis of around 500 of the donors, most TCR beta V segments appeared in productive rearrangements about 87% or about 30% of the time, broadly matching IMGT annotations. Correlated functional status among segregating V segments might be attributable to linkage disequilibrium, but an unknown experimental factor could not be ruled out. The only immune exposure information available for the cohort was CMV serostatus. The classifier was reported to diagnose cytomegalovirus status with high specificity and sensitivity in both the original and validation cohorts. The sequencing pipeline was judged likely to have produced a cluster of highly shared sequence variants as a technical artifact. This cohort had only TCR beta chains sequenced, and the lack of alpha or paired-chain data limited which features could be detected. In a later analysis, some 17,000 TCR beta sequences were associated with specific HLA alleles at a false discovery rate of 0.05. Across donors, most TCR sequences were observed very rarely, whereas some public TCRs were present in many individuals. In a later analysis, TCR association rates were found to vary across HLA loci, with the most associated TCRs seen for DRB1 alleles and the fewest for HLA-C alleles. In vitro tests confirmed that a few of the cytomegalovirus-associated TCR beta chains recognize cytomegalovirus antigens. Because the 87-base-pair reads could not distinguish some IMGT-functional V segments, including TRBV6-2 and TRBV6-3, those segments were excluded. Compared with the approximately 670-donor mean, donors in an Asian-associated ancestry cluster had fewer N-insertions in productive TCRs, according to a later genetic analysis. Most CMV-associated TCR beta chains appeared to be HLA-restricted in a later analysis, and the HLA associations seemed to be driven largely by CMV exposure. A further reported finding was that TCR beta sequences accurately predicted the HLA-A and HLA-B alleles for most subjects in the first cohort. Roughly uniform sequencing depth across donors was assumed in presence/absence analyses, although this assumption may not hold. The study gave a list of some 150 TCR beta chains associated with cytomegalovirus. An association between a missense DCLRE1C variant and V-gene and J-gene trimming of TCR beta chains was found in a later genetic analysis and replicated in an independent cohort.

Library creation used the immunoSEQ multiplex PCR assay. A mixture of 60 forward primers for TCR Vbeta segments and 13 reverse primers for TCR Jbeta segments was used in the multiplex PCR. The CDR3 region of rearranged TCR beta genes was amplified from genomic DNA with a multiplex PCR assay. Amplified TCR beta libraries were sequenced as 87-base-pair reads on the Illumina HiSeq System. Per the source publication's procedure: Across the roughly 600 repertoires, a later analysis counted roughly 84 million unique TCR beta chains, some 11 million of which were shared by at least two donors. Raw reads were error-corrected and collapsed into unique sequences with a nearest-neighbor algorithm that merged closely related sequences to remove PCR and sequencing errors. To assign V, D and J gene segments, CDR3 sequences were aligned to IMGT reference sequences. For a sequence to be retained, at least a six-nucleotide match to both a V gene segment and a J gene segment was required. Rearrangements were classified as productive when the CDR3 lacked stop codons and remained in frame with V and J, and all other rearrangements were classified as non-productive. CDR3 was defined by IMGT convention, running from the second conserved V-encoded cysteine to the conserved J-encoded phenylalanine. Sequences without an unambiguous match to a single V gene segment were excluded from the earlier analysis of approximately 560 of the donors. An earlier analysis of approximately 590 of the donors called V segments functional above 56.7% productive rearrangements and segregating when the between-donor standard deviation exceeded 5%. A statistical classification framework was built for diagnosing cytomegalovirus status from the catalog of TCR beta chain sequences. In a later analysis, TCR nucleotide sequences were compared against IMGT/GENE-DB human TR gene sequences so that V and J genes could be assigned. Using the TCRdist pipeline, a later analysis assigned CDR3 sequences along with most-parsimonious VDJ recombination scenarios. A later analysis defined each TCR beta chain by its CDR3 amino acid sequence plus V-gene family, and excluded reads lacking a unique V-gene family. In a later analysis, nearly 600 highly shared, low-generation-probability nucleotide sequences were removed to address suspected cross-contamination and a sequencing artifact. In a later analysis, a clonal expansion index was calculated for each public chain from normalized within-repertoire ranks of inferred template counts. In a later analysis, generation probabilities were computed with a VDJ recombination model fitted to out-of-frame rearrangements, and the resulting probabilities were checked against IGoR. In a later analysis, hypergeometric tests were used to score TCR-TCR, TCR-HLA and TCR-CMV co-occurrence, with a repertoire-size bias correction applied to TCR pairs. A later analysis estimated false discovery rates by permuting HLA or CMV assignments 20 times. In a later analysis, co-occurring TCRs were grouped using DBSCAN, and TCRdist sequence similarity was added for clustering within HLA-allele-positive subsets. Co-occurrence clustering excluded repertoires with fewer than 30,000 or more than 120,000 public chains, plus five with anomalous nucleotide sharing. TCRdb took this table from immuneACCESS and kept in-frame rearrangements with V and J called. Such tables lack part of the clones; where checked against another copy, unresolved V genes explain under half of the gap, and the rest is unexplained. From that table come the V and J calls and clone size; the DNA was used to work out D and trimming. The table for this sample lists 150,000 to 200,000 clones; roughly four fifths of them were counted only once. The top ten clones comprise roughly 3.2% of the sample.

As for this clone: Which antigen it targets is not known. No much larger clonotype is one base removed from it; base qualities were not supplied.

The cohort comprised more than 550 healthy bone marrow donors. At the time of sampling, every cohort member was nominally healthy, though immune exposures that went unrecorded were likely present. The donor was CMV seropositive and belonged to the group of some 290 seropositive cohort members. A peripheral blood sample was collected from each donor, and TCR beta sequencing was performed on peripheral blood mononuclear cells. The Qiagen DNeasy Blood Extraction Kit was used to extract genomic DNA from the blood cell samples. Sequences SGHRS (CDR1) and YFSETQ (CDR2) are obtained from the germline V gene. The CDR3, cysteine through phenylalanine, is 14 amino acids long. Only the CDR3 DNA is retained, 42 bases long and in frame from the first base. V and J lose 6 bases and 10 bases, and a span of 22 bases separates them.

The origin of this receptor is a man aged 35-49 years in good health and CMV-seropositive. Sequenced sample: PBMCs. This sequence uses TRBV5-1 and TRBJ1-2, and perhaps TRBD1 as D gene, on 5 matching bases. The CDR3 region has the sequence CASTRGGTVDDYTF. At the DNA level, the sequence is TGCGCCAGCACCCGGGGCGGGACGGTGGATGACTACACCTTC.